The sequence of this T cell receptor beta chain was determined in a study of T cells in narcolepsy. Points from the study as a whole: HCRT-specific and TRIB2-specific autoreactive clonotypes appeared among same-patient CSF and blood CD4+ clonotypes. Autoreactive clone sequences were missing from some blood memory CD4+ repertoires.

Only in-frame clones appear in the TCRdb table, and some are missing; sequencing was by immunoSEQ multiplex PCR. The sample contains about 25,000 clones, roughly 80% of which appear only once. This clone is labeled as medium-sized (0.01 to 0.1%). Its specificity is unknown. Deletions cut 0 bases from V and 7 bases from J, with 10 bases between. Per germline, CDR1 SEHNR and CDR2 FQNEAQ (reference sequence). There are 13 residues in the CDR3. This chain uses TRBV7-9 with TRBJ2-7; D gene unclear. The sequence came from a human donor with narcolepsy. The sample consisted of CD45RA- memory CD4+ T cells from PBMCs. CDR3 coding DNA: TGTGCCAGCAGCTTAGCGTCGACCCGTGAGCAGTACTTC. Protein product: CASSLASTREQYF.